This T cell receptor (beta chain) was identified in a study of blood T cell repertoires in COVID-19. Turning to the study itself: T cells, B-cell-depleted T cells, or PBMCs provided the cDNA or gDNA that served as material.

Clones were read by immunoSEQ multiplex PCR, and TCRdb kept only the in-frame ones, dropping some. Of approximately 94,000 clones detected, about 80% appear once; the ten largest clones hold approximately 22%. V dropped 0 bases and J dropped 4 bases, with 16 bases sitting between them. The CDR3 is 16 amino acids. CDR1 is MNHEY, CDR2 SVGEGT, per germline. Specimen: peripheral blood. The rearrangement joins TRBV6-2 or TRBV6-3 to TRBJ2-7; D might be TRBD2 (7 bases). This TCR came from a human donor in a cohort sampled during active COVID-19. CDR3 in amino acids: CASSYSIGGRLYEQYF. The CDR3 DNA sequence: TGTGCCAGCAGTTACTCCATCGGGGGGCGCCTTTACGAGCAGTACTTC.